This T cell receptor (beta chain) was obtained from a study of long-term antiretroviral therapy in people with HIV. Germline V gene lookup returns CDR1 SSHAT and CDR2 FNYEAQ (reference sequence). The CDR3 totals 13 residues. The germline V and J ends were trimmed by 1 base and 4 bases, with 7 bases remaining between them. At the survey level, the v3.0 immunoSEQ assay was run. The assay was immunoSEQ multiplex PCR, and TCRdb's table has in-frame clones only and misses some. This sample has 25,000 to 30,000 clones, with approximately 80% found just once. Study findings and constraints: ART adherence was not documented, and neither viral resistance nor therapy changes had any data. The ART regimens used between the mid-2000s and the late 2010s may be less effective than current ones.

As to this clone: Its antigen remains unknown.

The sequence was obtained from a woman aged 25 to 39 with HIV. V is TRBV7-7 and J is TRBJ1-1; no clear D. The sample here was unsorted PBMCs, taken 1.1 years before starting antiretroviral therapy. CDR3 residues: CASSLGTGTEAFF. CDR3 nucleotides: TGTGCCAGCAGCTTAGGGACGGGCACTGAAGCTTTCTTT.